These T cell receptor beta chains were read from a single sample in a study of blood T cells in healthy people across ages. From the 5' RACE reads, TCRdb called clonotypes with MiXCR, one entry per CDR3 protein. The sample records around 1,100,000 distinct CDR3 sequences, around two fifths being singletons. The source material was blood. Every receptor here comes from a man between 18 and 29 years old in good health. The CDR3 runs from the conserved cysteine through the conserved F or W. The D gene is left open where the match is weak. Clone size is not always given. Where it is, it says once, few, many or a class for expanded clones.

TRBV29-1,-,TRBJ1-2,-,TGCAGCGTTCTAAACAGGGAGACAAGCTACACCTTC,CSVLNRETSYTF
TRBV7-9,-,TRBJ1-2,-,TGTGCCAGCAGCTTATCGAGGACGGCGGGCGATGGCTACACCTTC,CASSLSRTAGDGYTF
TRBV27,-,TRBJ2-1,TRBD2,TGTGCCAGCAGTCCCCAATCTCCTAGCGGGGCACTAGGGTACAATGAGCAGTTCTTC,CASSPQSPSGALGYNEQFF
TRBV20-1,few,TRBJ2-3,TRBD2,TGCAGTGCTGGAGAGCGGGGGGCTTCAGATACGCAGTATTTT,CSAGERGASDTQYF
TRBV25-1,-,TRBJ2-1,-,TGTGCCAGCAGTGAATCCGGCTCCCACAATGAGCAGTTCTTC,CASSESGSHNEQFF
TRBV20-1,-,TRBJ2-1,-,TGCAGTGCTAGAGATTTCCGAGGGCCCGCTGAGCAGTTCTTC,CSARDFRGPAEQFF
TRBV7-2,few,TRBJ2-1,-,TGTGCCAGCAGCCTCTCCATGGACAATGAGCAGTTCTTC,CASSLSMDNEQFF
TRBV29-1,-,TRBJ1-5,-,TGCAGCGTTGAATCTTTTTCCGAGTTTAAGCCGAGTCAGCCCCAGCATTTT,CSVESFSEFKPSQPQHF
TRBV20-1,-,TRBJ1-4,-,TGCAGTGCTATGAAATCGTGGGCTCGGAGCGAAAAACTGTTTTTT,CSAMKSWARSEKLFF
TRBV6-1,-,TRBJ1-1,-,TGTGCCAGCAGGGGGGGGGCAGGGGTCATGAACACTGAAGCTTTCTTT,CASRGGAGVMNTEAFF
TRBV4-2,-,TRBJ2-1,-,TGTGCCAGCAGCCAAGAAAAGAGCTCCTACAATGAGCAGTTCTTC,CASSQEKSSYNEQFF
TRBV7-2,-,TRBJ1-2,TRBD1,TGTGCCAGCAGCCTAAGGACAGGGAGCAGGTCCTATGGCTACACCTTC,CASSLRTGSRSYGYTF
TRBV12-3/TRBV12-4,-,TRBJ2-1,-,TGTGCCAGCAGTTGGGATCTTGAGCAGTTCTTC,CASSWDLEQFF
TRBV9,-,TRBJ1-1,-,TGTGCCAGCAGCGTGGTCAGAGACGCGGTCACTGAAGCTTTCTTT,CASSVVRDAVTEAFF
TRBV25-1,-,TRBJ2-5,-,TGTGCCAGCAGTTCAAGGAACAATGAGCAGTACTTC,CASSSRNNEQYF
TRBV28,few,TRBJ1-1,-,TGTGCCAGCAGCCTCCCCAGTGGGCTCACTGAAGCTTTCTTT,CASSLPSGLTEAFF
TRBV29-1,few,TRBJ1-2,TRBD1,TGCAGCGTAGCTACAGGGGGCTATGGCTACACCTTC,CSVATGGYGYTF
TRBV12-3/TRBV12-4,few,TRBJ2-3,TRBD2,TGTGCCAGCAGTTTATTTGGGAGGGCCACAGATACGCAGTATTTT,CASSLFGRATDTQYF
TRBV27,-,TRBJ1-1,TRBD1,TGTGCCAGCGCCGAGACAGGGGATGAAGCTTTCTTT,CASAETGDEAFF
TRBV9,-,TRBJ1-1,TRBD1,TGTGCCAGCAGCGGACAGGGAGGGGAGCCTGAAGCTTTCTTT,CASSGQGGEPEAFF
TRBV4-1,-,TRBJ2-7,TRBD2,TGCGCCAGCAGCCATTCGACTAGCGGGGTTGCCTCCTACAATGAGCAGTACTTC,CASSHSTSGVASYNEQYF
TRBV5-1,many,TRBJ2-1,-,TGCGCCAGCAGCTTAGGGGCAGGGAAAAGCTCCTACAATGAGCAGTTCTTC,CASSLGAGKSSYNEQFF
TRBV25-1,-,TRBJ1-4,-,TGTGCCAGCAGTGAAGCCGGCCTCTCGGGTGAAAAACTGTTTTTT,CASSEAGLSGEKLFF
TRBV6-2/TRBV6-3,-,TRBJ2-3,TRBD2,TGTGCCAGCAGTTATCTACAGGGAACTAGCGGGGACCTCAGCACAGATACGCAGTATTTT,CASSYLQGTSGDLSTDTQYF
TRBV12-3/TRBV12-4,-,TRBJ1-4,-,TGTGCCAGCAGTTTTGAGGGTGGGAATGAAAAACTGTTTTTT,CASSFEGGNEKLFF
TRBV20-1,few,TRBJ1-2,TRBD1,TGCAGTGCTAGAGATACAGCCAGGGGGTACTACACCTTC,CSARDTARGYYTF
TRBV10-3,-,TRBJ2-5,-,TGTGCCAGTCTGTCGGGGGCCGAGGAGACCCAGTACTTC,CASLSGAEETQYF
TRBV7-2,few,TRBJ2-3,-,TGTGCCAGCAGCTTGGGGACTTCAGGGGTTACGCAGTATTTT,CASSLGTSGVTQYF
TRBV20-1,-,TRBJ1-5,TRBD1,TGCAGTGCTAGAGCTACAGGGGGAGGTCAGCCCCAGCATTTT,CSARATGGGQPQHF
TRBV12-3/TRBV12-4,many,TRBJ2-6,-,TGTGCCAGCAGTCCGAGCTCTGGGGCCAACGTCCTGACTTTC,CASSPSSGANVLTF
TRBV2,once,TRBJ2-2,-,TGTGCCAGCAGGACTGACAGGTTCGAGGACACCGGGGAGCTGTTTTTT,CASRTDRFEDTGELFF
TRBV20-1,-,TRBJ2-5,-,TGCAGTGCTAGCACCCAAGAGACCCAGTACTTC,CSASTQETQYF
TRBV12-3/TRBV12-4,once,TRBJ2-1,-,TGTGCCATCAGTTTAGTTCTCGGGGATGAGCAGTTCTTC,CAISLVLGDEQFF
TRBV12-3/TRBV12-4,-,TRBJ1-2,-,TGTGCCAGCTGTTTTCGGGTCGGGGCGCTCGACTATGGCTACACCTTC,CASCFRVGALDYGYTF